The 14 T cell receptor beta chains in this list originate from one sample, sequenced in a study of T-cell reconstitution after alpha-beta-depleted transplantation in children. During its preparation, the TCRbeta library received unique molecular identifiers. TCRdb reprocessed the PCR reads with MiXCR, giving one entry per CDR3 protein. The data hold around 270,000 distinct CDR3 sequences, with about 9.4% observed a single time. The sample consisted of PBMCs, taken before TCRalphabeta/CD19-depleted stem cell transplant. All receptors derive from a boy under three years old with acute myeloid leukemia, due to receive a stem cell transplant.

This clonotype was counted ten times or more. This chain uses TRBV3-1 with TRBJ1-1; no definite D call. This CDR3 is built from 12 residues. Trimming pared 2 bases from V and 4 bases from J, leaving 5 bases between. Looked up from germline, CDR1 is LGHDT and CDR2 is YNNKEL (reference sequence). CDR3 in amino acids: CASSQRVTEAFF. CDR3 sequence (DNA): TGTGCCAGCAGCCAAAGGGTCACTGAAGCTTTCTTT.

The chain recombines TRBV5-1 with TRBJ2-4, with 10 bases fitting TRBD1. The V and J ends lost 4 bases and 5 bases, in that order; junction bases with no gene match: 6. Per germline, CDR1 SGHRS and CDR2 YFSETQ. The CDR3 contains 15 residues. CDR3: CASSTGTGVENIQYF. For the CDR3, the DNA is TGCGCCAGCAGCACCGGGACAGGGGTGGAAAACATTCAGTACTTC.

The chain couples TRBV19 to TRBJ2-1, with 8 bases aligning to TRBD2. This CDR3 spans 14 amino acids. CDR1 is LNHDA, CDR2 SQIVND, per germline (reference sequence). The J segment lost 3 bases and the V segment lost 2 bases, leaving 0 bases of the junction unmatched. Here the CDR3 DNA reads TGTGCCAGTAGTATACGGGGGGGCTACAATGAGCAGTTCTTC. Translating gives CASSIRGGYNEQFF. Full variable domain (outside the CDR3, taken from reference TRBV19 and TRBJ2-1): DGGITQSPKYLFRKEGQNVTLSCEQNLNHDAMYWYRQDPGQGLRLIYYSQIVNDFQKGDIAEGYSVSREKKESFPLTVTSAQKNPTAFYLCASSIRGGYNEQFFGPGTRLTVL.

This clonotype has only one observation. Sequence at one end of the junction differs from germline and may be a read error. The chain is built from TRBV6-5 and TRBJ2-1; a possible D gene is TRBD2 (5 bases). The CDR3 runs to 16 residues. CDR1 is MNHEY and CDR2 is SVGAGI in the germline V gene. The CDR3: CASSYSPASSYDEQFF. The CDR3 DNA reads as TGTGCCAGCAGTTACTCGCCGGCTAGCTCCTACGATGAGCAGTTCTTC.

This clonotype was found a few times. The V and J genes are TRBV28 and TRBJ2-3; 7 bases match TRBD1. The CDR3 totals 16 residues. The trim removed 2 bases at V and 3 bases at J, leaving 8 bases unmatched. Germline lookup yields CDR1 MDHEN and CDR2 SYDVKM. For the CDR3, the DNA is TGTGCCAGCAGTTTAATACAGGGGACGGGGACAGATACGCAGTATTTT. Translating it yields CASSLIQGTGTDTQYF.

This clonotype was seen repeatedly, ten times or more. The chain links TRBV2 to TRBJ2-5, with 8 bases matching TRBD1. CDR3 size: 13 residues. The junction had 5 bases not matched to a gene; V was cut back by 6 bases and J by 5 bases. Looked up from germline, CDR1 is SNHLY and CDR2 is FYNNEI. The CDR3 reads CASSAGGVETQYF. As DNA, the CDR3 is TGTGCCAGCAGCGCAGGGGGCGTGGAGACCCAGTACTTC.

J is TRBJ2-3 and V is TRBV7-6; 10 bases map to TRBD1. The V and J ends lost 3 bases and 4 bases, in that order; junction bases with no gene match: 13. CDR3 size: 18 residues. Germline V gene lookup returns CDR1 SGHVS and CDR2 FNYEAQ. CDR3 coding DNA: TGTGCCAGCAGCTTCCCCTTAAGACAGGGGGCAGCTGCAGATACGCAGTATTTT. Translating gives CASSFPLRQGAAADTQYF. The complete variable domain, with remaining parts taken from reference TRBV7-6 and TRBJ2-3, reads GAGVSQSPRYKVTKRGQDVALRCDPISGHVSLYWYRQALGQGPEFLTYFNYEAQQDKSGLPNDRFSAERPEGSISTLTIQRTEQRDSAMYRCASSFPLRQGAAADTQYFGPGTRLTVL.

This clonotype was recorded at least ten times. The genes are TRBV29-1 and TRBJ2-5, with D unclear. The CDR3 spans 13 residues. V shed 4 bases and J shed 7 bases, with 16 bases lying between them. The germline V gene encodes CDR1 SQVTM and CDR2 ANQGSEA. Written as DNA, the CDR3 is TGCAGCGTTGTAGGAAGTGTCCTCAGGACCCAGTACTTC. Translating gives CSVVGSVLRTQYF. Complete variable domain (other parts from reference TRBV29-1 and TRBJ2-5): SAVISQKPSRDICQRGTSLTIQCQVDSQVTMMFWYRQQPGQSLTLIATANQGSEATYESGFVIDKFPISRPNLTFSTLTVSNMSPEDSSIYLCSVVGSVLRTQYFGPGTRLLVL.

This clonotype was seen many times. The rearrangement uses TRBV12-3 or TRBV12-4 and TRBJ1-1, with D possibly matching TRBD1 (5 bases). The CDR3 length is 13 residues. The germline V and J ends were trimmed by 6 bases and 1 base, with 9 bases remaining between them. In DNA form, the CDR3 reads TGTGCCAGCAGCGCCGGGACGAACACTGAAGCTTTCTTT. Encoded protein: CASSAGTNTEAFF.

Many counts were recorded for this clonotype. This sequence joins TRBV10-3 and TRBJ1-3; D gene uncertain. CDR3 size: 14 residues. Germline-derived CDR1 and CDR2 are ENHRY and SYGVKD. With 2 bases removed from V and 0 bases from J, the gap between germline ends came to 5 bases. This CDR3 reads CAISEPSSGNTIYF. As DNA, the CDR3 is TGTGCCATCAGTGAGCCGAGCTCTGGAAACACCATATATTTT.

This clonotype was observed a few times. The chain has TRBV19 and TRBJ2-1, with D perhaps matching TRBD2 (6 bases). The CDR3 contains 15 residues. V lost 3 bases and J lost 5, with 14 bases in between. The germline V gene encodes CDR1 LNHDA and CDR2 SQIVND (reference sequence). The CDR3 nucleotides are TGTGCCAGTAGTATCAGGGACTTACCCGACAATGAGCAGTTCTTC. This translates into CASSIRDLPDNEQFF.

There are many counts of this clonotype. The chain employs TRBV29-1 and TRBJ1-6; D may be TRBD1 (5 bases). Per the germline V gene, CDR1 is SQVTM and CDR2 is ANQGSEA. The CDR3 loop spans 15 amino acids. Trimming stripped 1 base from V and 7 bases from J, with 14 bases between. The CDR3 spells CSVEGGGEYNSPLHF. CDR3 DNA: TGCAGCGTTGAAGGAGGAGGGGAGTACAATTCACCCCTCCACTTT.

This clonotype came up many times. The rearrangement links TRBV7-2 to TRBJ2-3, with D perhaps matching TRBD2 (5 bases). The ends were cut back, 0 bases at V and 1 base at J, with 8 bases in the middle. CDR1 is SGHTA and CDR2 is FQGNSA in the germline V gene. The CDR3 extends over 15 amino acids. The CDR3 nucleotides are TGTGCCAGCAGCTTAGCTAGCGAACGCACAGATACGCAGTATTTT. This encodes CASSLASERTDTQYF.

The table lists this clonotype with many counts. This CDR3 is CASSFTGTVNEKLFF. The CDR3 coding sequence is TGTGCCAGCAGCTTTACCGGGACAGTGAATGAAAAACTGTTTTTT. The chain links TRBV7-2 to TRBJ1-4; 7 nucleotides agree with TRBD1. The CDR3 loop spans 15 amino acids. Germline lookup yields CDR1 SGHTA and CDR2 FQGNSA. The V gene end was trimmed by 3 bases and the J gene end by 5 bases; junction bases not matched to a gene: 6.